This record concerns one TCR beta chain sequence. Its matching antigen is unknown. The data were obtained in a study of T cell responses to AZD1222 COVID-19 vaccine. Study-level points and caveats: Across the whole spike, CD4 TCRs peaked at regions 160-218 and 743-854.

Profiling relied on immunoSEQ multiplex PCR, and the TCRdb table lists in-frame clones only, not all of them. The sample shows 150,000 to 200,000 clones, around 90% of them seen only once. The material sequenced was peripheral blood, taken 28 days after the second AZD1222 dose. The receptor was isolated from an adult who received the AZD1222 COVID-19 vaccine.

CDR3 region: CASSSTGTEDTQYF. CDR3 in DNA: TGCGCCAGCAGCTCGACAGGGACTGAGGATACGCAGTATTTT. This chain joins TRBV4-1 and TRBJ2-3, with a possible D match to TRBD1 (7 bases). The length of the CDR3 is 14 residues. V lost 5 bases and J 6 bases, leaving 15 bases between the germline ends. CDR1 MGHRA and CDR2 YSYEKL come from the germline V gene.